This T cell receptor (beta chain) was sequenced in a study of blood T cells in healthy people across ages. With a J-beta primer mix and a sample-barcoded 5' primer, a second PCR ran about 6 to 11 cycles. A minimum of 2.5 million CDR3-containing paired-end reads was obtained for each sample. TCRdb reanalysed the 5' RACE reads using MiXCR and keeps one entry per CDR3 protein. The sample includes 1.2 million to 1.5 million distinct CDR3 sequences, approximately 59% of them seen just once. Notes on the study in general: Per million T cells, TCR beta diversity dropped roughly linearly as age increased.

Extracted total RNA amounted to at least 5.5 micrograms for each sample. The CDR3 is made up of 15 amino acids. The germline CDR1 and CDR2 sequences are SGHAT and FQNNGV. The trim removed 6 bases at V and 4 bases at J, leaving 9 bases unmatched. A note on this clonotype: The antigen remains undetermined.

The V call is TRBV11-2, the J call TRBJ2-5; 9 bases agree with TRBD1. The origin of this receptor is a man aged 18-30 years in good health. The source material was blood. The CDR3 sequence: CASSHWDRAGETQYF. In nucleotides, the CDR3 is TGTGCCAGCAGTCACTGGGACAGGGCTGGAGAGACCCAGTACTTC.